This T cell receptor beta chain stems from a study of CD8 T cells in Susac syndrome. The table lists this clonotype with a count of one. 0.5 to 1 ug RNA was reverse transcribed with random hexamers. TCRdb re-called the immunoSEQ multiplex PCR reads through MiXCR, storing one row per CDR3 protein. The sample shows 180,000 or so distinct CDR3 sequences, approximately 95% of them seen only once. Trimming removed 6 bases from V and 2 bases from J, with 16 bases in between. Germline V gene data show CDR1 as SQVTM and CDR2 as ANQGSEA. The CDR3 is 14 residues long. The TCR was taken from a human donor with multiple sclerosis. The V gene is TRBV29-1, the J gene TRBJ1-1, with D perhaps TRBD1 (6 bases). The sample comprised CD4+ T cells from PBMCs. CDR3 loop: CSVFGQSENTEAFF. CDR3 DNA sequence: TGCAGCGTATTCGGACAGAGCGAAAACACTGAAGCTTTCTTT.